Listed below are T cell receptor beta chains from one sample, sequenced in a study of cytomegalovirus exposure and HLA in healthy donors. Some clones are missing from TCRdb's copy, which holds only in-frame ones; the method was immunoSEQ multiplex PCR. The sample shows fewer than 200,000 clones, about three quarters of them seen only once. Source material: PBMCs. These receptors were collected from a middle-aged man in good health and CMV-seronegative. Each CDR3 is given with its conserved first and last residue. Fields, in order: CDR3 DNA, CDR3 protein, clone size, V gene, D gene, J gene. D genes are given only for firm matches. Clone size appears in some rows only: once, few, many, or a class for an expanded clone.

DNA: TGTGCCAGCAGCTTAGGGCCAGAGCCCCAGCATTTT
CDR3: CASSLGPEPQHF
size: few
V: TRBV7-2
D: -
J: TRBJ1-5

DNA: TGTGCCAGCAGCCCGTTGGCTAGCGGGATATTCAACGAGCAGTACTTC
CDR3: CASSPLASGIFNEQYF
size: -
V: TRBV14
D: TRBD2
J: TRBJ2-7

DNA: TGCGCCAGCAGCCAAGATCGGGGCAGGGGTAGGAATGAGCAGTTCTTC
CDR3: CASSQDRGRGRNEQFF
size: once
V: TRBV4-1
D: -
J: TRBJ2-1

DNA: TGTGCCAGCAGTACCGTTAGCGGGGGCTCCTACGAGCAGTACTTC
CDR3: CASSTVSGGSYEQYF
size: -
V: TRBV6-1
D: TRBD2
J: TRBJ2-7

DNA: TGCGCCAGCAGCCGCGGGGGCGCGGACGAGCAGTACTTC
CDR3: CASSRGGADEQYF
size: -
V: TRBV4-3
D: -
J: TRBJ2-7

DNA: TGTGCCAGCAGCAAAGTAGGACAGGGTAGGAATGAGCAGTTCTTC
CDR3: CASSKVGQGRNEQFF
size: -
V: TRBV21-1
D: -
J: TRBJ2-1

DNA: TGTGCTTGGGGCTCGGGAGGTCCTTTAGATACGCAGTATTTT
CDR3: CAWGSGGPLDTQYF
size: -
V: TRBV30
D: TRBD2
J: TRBJ2-3

DNA: TGTGCCAGCTCCCGAGGGGACAGTACCTACGAGCAGTACTTC
CDR3: CASSRGDSTYEQYF
size: once
V: TRBV18
D: TRBD1
J: TRBJ2-7

DNA: TGTGCCAGCAGTAGCAACCAGGGGGCCCCTAATGAAAAACTGTTTTTT
CDR3: CASSSNQGAPNEKLFF
size: -
V: TRBV27
D: TRBD1
J: TRBJ1-4

DNA: TGTGCCAGCAGTCCTAGGTTGACCGGGGGTATCTACGAGCAGTACTTC
CDR3: CASSPRLTGGIYEQYF
size: -
V: TRBV27
D: -
J: TRBJ2-7

DNA: TGTGCCAGCACATCCATTCGACAGGGGGGAATGGAGACCCAGTACTTC
CDR3: CASTSIRQGGMETQYF
size: -
V: TRBV11-2
D: TRBD1
J: TRBJ2-5

DNA: TGCGCCAGCAGCTCCGGACAGGGCCTTACCTACGAGCAGTACTTC
CDR3: CASSSGQGLTYEQYF
size: -
V: TRBV5-1
D: TRBD1
J: TRBJ2-7

DNA: TGTGCCAGCAGTTTCGGGACTGAAGCTTTCTTT
CDR3: CASSFGTEAFF
size: few
V: TRBV6-5
D: -
J: TRBJ1-1

DNA: TGCGCCAGCACCGGTCGGCAGGGTGGGACTGAAGCTTTCTTT
CDR3: CASTGRQGGTEAFF
size: -
V: TRBV5-1
D: -
J: TRBJ1-1

DNA: TGCGCCAGCAGTGCGGGGGTCTTACCCGGGGAGCTGTTTTTT
CDR3: CASSAGVLPGELFF
size: -
V: TRBV10-2
D: -
J: TRBJ2-2

DNA: TGTGCCAGCTCACCAGGAACAGGGGAAGATACGCAGTATTTT
CDR3: CASSPGTGEDTQYF
size: -
V: TRBV18
D: TRBD1
J: TRBJ2-3

DNA: TGCGCCAGCAGCCAATATCGCGGGTCAAACACAGATACGCAGTATTTT
CDR3: CASSQYRGSNTDTQYF
size: -
V: TRBV4-1
D: -
J: TRBJ2-3

DNA: TGCGCCAGCCGAAAGCGAGAGGATCAGGGGGATACGCAGTATTTT
CDR3: CASRKREDQGDTQYF
size: -
V: TRBV5-1
D: -
J: TRBJ2-3

DNA: TGTGCCAGCAGCTACCAAAGGGGTTCCCAAGAGACCCAGTACTTC
CDR3: CASSYQRGSQETQYF
size: once
V: TRBV7-9
D: -
J: TRBJ2-5

DNA: TGCGCCAGCAAACTAGCGGGGGTCGACACCGGGGAGCTGTTTTTT
CDR3: CASKLAGVDTGELFF
size: -
V: TRBV5-1
D: TRBD2
J: TRBJ2-2

DNA: TGTGCTAGTGGTTTGGTGGTTACATCGGAGACCTACGAGCAGTACTTC
CDR3: CASGLVVTSETYEQYF
size: -
V: TRBV12-5
D: -
J: TRBJ2-7

DNA: TGTGCCTGGAGTGCAGGGACAGGCTTTAATGAAAAACTGTTTTTT
CDR3: CAWSAGTGFNEKLFF
size: -
V: TRBV30
D: TRBD1
J: TRBJ1-4

DNA: TGTGCCAGCAGCTCCGGGACAGGGATCTATGAGCAGTTCTTC
CDR3: CASSSGTGIYEQFF
size: -
V: TRBV7-8
D: TRBD1
J: TRBJ2-1

DNA: TGTGCCAGCAGCGCCGACAGGCAAGGCTACACCTTC
CDR3: CASSADRQGYTF
size: -
V: TRBV7-2
D: -
J: TRBJ1-2

DNA: TGCGCCAGCAGGCCCGGGACAGGGGAACCCACAGATACGCAGTATTTT
CDR3: CASRPGTGEPTDTQYF
size: -
V: TRBV5-1
D: TRBD1
J: TRBJ2-3

DNA: TGTGCCAGCAGCCACGGGACAGGGGTTAATGAGCAGTTCTTC
CDR3: CASSHGTGVNEQFF
size: -
V: TRBV7-2
D: TRBD1
J: TRBJ2-1

DNA: TGTGCCAGCAGCTTGACAGGACTAGCGGGGGGACCCTACTACGAGCAGTACTTC
CDR3: CASSLTGLAGGPYYEQYF
size: -
V: TRBV5-8
D: TRBD2
J: TRBJ2-7

DNA: TGTGCCAGCAGTTCCCGACAGGGGTTCAGCAATCAGCCCCAGCATTTT
CDR3: CASSSRQGFSNQPQHF
size: -
V: TRBV6-6
D: TRBD1
J: TRBJ1-5

DNA: TGCGCCAGCAGCCTGAATGGACAGGGGGATTTTGGCTACACCTTC
CDR3: CASSLNGQGDFGYTF
size: -
V: TRBV5-1
D: TRBD1
J: TRBJ1-2

DNA: TGTGCCAGCAGCCGCTTGGCTAGCGGCTCCTACGAGCAGTACTTC
CDR3: CASSRLASGSYEQYF
size: -
V: TRBV5-4
D: TRBD2
J: TRBJ2-7

DNA: TGTGCCAGCAGCTTACAAGGAGACACTGAAGCTTTCTTT
CDR3: CASSLQGDTEAFF
size: -
V: TRBV7-9
D: -
J: TRBJ1-1

DNA: TGTGCCAGCAGCTCGTCCGGGAACACCGGGGAGCTGTTTTTT
CDR3: CASSSSGNTGELFF
size: -
V: TRBV5-5
D: -
J: TRBJ2-2

DNA: TGTGCCAGCAAGAGATCCAATCAGCCCCAGCATTTT
CDR3: CASKRSNQPQHF
size: once
V: TRBV6-1
D: -
J: TRBJ1-5

DNA: TGTGCCAGCAGAAGGAGGAGCACTGAAGCTTTCTTT
CDR3: CASRRRSTEAFF
size: few
V: TRBV6-5
D: -
J: TRBJ1-1

DNA: TGTGCCAGCAGTGAAACAGGGGGCTATGGCTACACCTTC
CDR3: CASSETGGYGYTF
size: -
V: TRBV6-5
D: TRBD1
J: TRBJ1-2

DNA: TGTGCCAGCAGCTTAGAGACAGGGGTGATATCTTTCTTT
CDR3: CASSLETGVISFF
size: -
V: TRBV7-2
D: TRBD1
J: TRBJ1-1

DNA: TGTGCCAGCTCACCGCGGCCTGGGGAAAAACTGTTTTTT
CDR3: CASSPRPGEKLFF
size: -
V: TRBV18
D: -
J: TRBJ1-4

DNA: TGCGCCAGCAGTCAATCTTACAACAGATATGCATCCCTGAGCTCCTACGAGCAGTACTTC
CDR3: CASSQSYNRYASLSSYEQYF
size: -
V: TRBV23-1
D: -
J: TRBJ2-7